Below are 19 T cell receptor beta chains sequenced from a single sample in a study of long-term antiretroviral therapy in people with HIV. Running of the v3.0 immunoSEQ assay took place at survey level. The table came from immunoSEQ multiplex PCR; TCRdb's copy has only in-frame clones and leaves some out. The sample includes around 31,000 clones, 80% to 90% of them seen just once. The sequencing here drew on unsorted PBMCs, taken 0.8 years before starting antiretroviral therapy. All receptors come from a man aged 18 to 29 with HIV.

This rearrangement joins TRBV9 to TRBJ1-2; D uncertain. The CDR3 is made up of 12 amino acids. CDR1 is SGDLS, CDR2 YYNGEE, per germline. Between the trimmed V and J ends, which lost 4 bases and 1 base, there was a span of 5 bases. CDR3 DNA: TGTGCCAGCAGCTCCGATAACTATGGCTACACCTTC. Translated, it gives CASSSDNYGYTF.

This clone is a singleton in its sample. The chain couples TRBV13 to TRBJ1-2; no firm D call. Between the trimmed V and J ends, which lost 1 base and 6 bases, there was a span of 6 bases. The CDR3 has 12 amino acids. Per the germline V gene, CDR1 is PRHDT and CDR2 is FYEKMQ (reference sequence). The CDR3 sequence is CASSLAVDGYTF. The CDR3 DNA sequence: TGTGCCAGCAGCTTAGCCGTGGATGGCTACACCTTC.

The V and J genes are TRBV23-1 and TRBJ2-5; D tentatively fits TRBD1 or TRBD2 (5 bases each). TRBV23-1 is designated an ORF whose function remains uncertain. CDR3 size: 18 residues. Trimming cost V 2 bases and J 5 bases, with 24 bases left between them. The CDR3 sequence: CASSQVHCRERFRETQYF. CDR3 DNA sequence: TGCGCCAGCAGTCAAGTTCATTGCAGGGAGAGATTTAGGGAGACCCAGTACTTC.

V usage is TRBV5-1 and J usage is TRBJ2-6; no definite D call. V was clipped by 6 bases and J by 2 bases, with 6 bases between them. Germline CDR1 reads SGHRS; CDR2 reads YFSETQ. The CDR3 consists of 13 residues. DNA for the CDR3: TGCGCCAGCACGGACCCTGGGGCCAACGTCCTGACTTTC. It codes for CASTDPGANVLTF.

This rearrangement joins TRBV6-1 to TRBJ2-6; possible D gene TRBD1, 5 bases. Germline loops: CDR1 MNHNS, CDR2 SASEGT. The CDR3 runs 15 residues. The V gene lost 8 bases and the J gene lost 0 bases, with 11 bases spanning the gap. The CDR3 is CASGPQGSGANVLTF. For the CDR3, the DNA is TGTGCCAGCGGGCCGCAGGGCTCTGGGGCCAACGTCCTGACTTTC.

The rearrangement uses TRBV6-1 and TRBJ2-7; TRBD2 is a possible D gene (6 bases). The CDR3 consists of 14 residues. The V end lost 2 bases, the J end lost 6 bases, and 14 bases lay between the germline ends. Germline V gene sequence: CDR1 MNHNS, CDR2 SASEGT. CDR3 protein: CASSENWREGEQYF. For the CDR3, the DNA is TGTGCCAGCAGTGAAAACTGGCGGGAAGGCGAGCAGTACTTC.

V usage is TRBV14 and J usage is TRBJ2-1; the match to TRBD2 covers 12 bases. Germline V gives CDR1 SGHDN, CDR2 FVKESK. Trimming took 6 bases from V and 8 from J; bases not matched to a gene: 5. This CDR3 has 14 amino acids. CDR3 in amino acids: CASSRLAGVDEQFF. As DNA, the CDR3 is TGTGCCAGCAGTCGACTAGCGGGAGTTGATGAGCAGTTCTTC.

The rearrangement joins TRBV5-1 to TRBJ2-1, with D possibly called TRBD1 or TRBD2 (5 bases each). CDR1 is SGHRS, CDR2 YFSETQ, per germline. V was shortened by 3 bases and J by 0 bases, with 16 bases between the two germline ends. This CDR3 spans 17 amino acids. The CDR3 loop reads CASSSEGPASSYNEQFF. The CDR3 bases are TGCGCCAGCAGCTCCGAGGGGCCTGCAAGCTCCTACAATGAGCAGTTCTTC.

The chain carries TRBV19 and TRBJ2-7; 9 bases are shared with TRBD1. Germline lookup yields CDR1 LNHDA and CDR2 SQIVND (reference sequence). The CDR3 totals 14 residues. V was pared by 5 bases and J by 4 bases, with 6 bases of the junction left unmatched. This CDR3 reads CASSPQGARYEQYF. The CDR3 bases are TGTGCCAGTAGTCCACAGGGGGCGCGGTACGAGCAGTACTTC.

This chain connects TRBV5-4 to TRBJ2-7, with D tentatively TRBD1 or TRBD2 (5 bases each). CDR1 is SGHNT and CDR2 is YYREEE in the germline V gene (reference sequence). The CDR3 is 15 residues long. V lost 0 bases, J lost 5 bases, and 15 bases lay in between. The CDR3 bases are TGTGCCAGCAGCTTGGACTGGGCCCGGGGCGACGAGCAGTACTTC. Translation: CASSLDWARGDEQYF.

This chain joins TRBV14 and TRBJ1-1; D unresolved. Germline loops: CDR1 SGHDN, CDR2 FVKESK. The V and J ends lost 4 bases and 5 bases respectively, with 8 bases between them. The CDR3 covers 12 residues. The CDR3 region has the DNA TGTGCCAGCAGCCCCACGGGGACTGAAGCTTTCTTT. This sequence encodes CASSPTGTEAFF.

This chain connects TRBV6-6 to TRBJ2-1; D gene unclear. From germline, CDR1 is MNHNY and CDR2 SVGAGI (reference sequence). The CDR3 spans 15 residues. With 2 bases removed from V and 8 bases from J, the gap between germline ends came to 16 bases. The CDR3 coding sequence is TGTGCCAGCAGTTACAGTACCCCACGGAGCGATGAGCAGTTCTTC. Its protein product is CASSYSTPRSDEQFF.

The genes are TRBV7-2 and TRBJ1-1; 9 nucleotides align to TRBD1. With 0 bases clipped from V and 1 base from J, the junction kept 9 bases outside the gene matches. The CDR3 contains 18 residues. CDR1 SGHTA and CDR2 FQGNSA come from the germline V gene. This chain's CDR3 is CASSLASPGTGPNTEAFF. The CDR3 DNA sequence: TGTGCCAGCAGCTTAGCGAGTCCCGGGACAGGGCCGAACACTGAAGCTTTCTTT.

This chain uses TRBV19 with TRBJ1-5, with 7 bases aligning to TRBD1. The V gene's germline CDR1 is LNHDA and CDR2 SQIVND (reference sequence). V lost 4 bases, J lost 4 bases, and 4 bases stayed unmatched. CDR3 length equals 14 residues. For the CDR3, the DNA is TGTGCCAGTAGTAGGGGACAGCCAAATCAGCCCCAGCATTTT. It specifies CASSRGQPNQPQHF.

This clone was counted only a few times. The chain is built from TRBV30 and TRBJ1-2, with 9 nucleotides matching TRBD1. Trimming at V came to 4 bases and at J to 2 bases, leaving 8 bases not matched to a gene. The CDR3 spans 15 residues. Looked up from germline, CDR1 is GTSNPN and CDR2 is SVGIG (reference sequence). The CDR3 region is CAWTLGTGGNYGYTF. The CDR3 DNA reads TGTGCCTGGACCTTGGGAACAGGGGGCAACTATGGCTACACCTTC.

The chain carries TRBV27 and TRBJ1-5; D is uncertain. The CDR3 runs to 12 residues. Between the trimmed V and J ends, which lost 2 bases and 1 base, there was a span of 0 bases. Germline V CDR1 and CDR2: MNHEY, SMNVEV (reference sequence). Here the CDR3 DNA reads TGTGCCAGCAGTTTAAGCAATCAGCCCCAGCATTTT. Residues: CASSLSNQPQHF.

This chain connects TRBV6-5 to TRBJ2-7; D call uncertain. This CDR3 spans 14 amino acids. Per germline, CDR1 MNHEY and CDR2 SVGAGI. V lost 0 bases to trimming and J lost 3 bases, with 9 bases between them. As DNA, the CDR3 is TGTGCCAGCAGTTACTCGTGGCCTCACTACGAGCAGTACTTC. It codes for CASSYSWPHYEQYF.

This chain connects TRBV12-5 to TRBJ2-7; TRBD1 matches 11 bases. CDR1 is LGHNT and CDR2 is FRNRAP in the germline V gene. V lost 6 bases and J lost 2; bases outside the gene matches: 9. The CDR3 has 16 amino acids. CDR3 sequence reads: CASGSPGDRGTYEQYF. CDR3 nucleotide sequence: TGTGCTAGTGGCTCGCCCGGGGACAGGGGGACCTACGAGCAGTACTTC.

This clone came up once. The gene calls are TRBV5-1 and TRBJ2-3, with D tentatively TRBD1 (6 bases). Germline V gene lookup returns CDR1 SGHRS and CDR2 YFSETQ. There are 14 residues in the CDR3. Trimming left V 0 bases short and J 6 bases short, with 11 bases between. The CDR3 protein is CASSLGGPSDTQYF. As DNA, the CDR3 is TGCGCCAGCAGCTTGGGGGGGCCTAGCGATACGCAGTATTTT.